These 2 T cell receptor beta chains were all obtained from the same sample, sequenced in a study of cytomegalovirus exposure and HLA in healthy donors. Using immunoSEQ multiplex PCR, the repertoire was profiled, and TCRdb retains in-frame clones only, with some absent. The top ten hold approximately 1.4% of the sample, which has about 110,000 clones, around nine tenths seen once. Material for sequencing was PBMCs. Receptors were obtained from a woman under 40 in good health and CMV-seropositive.

The V and J genes are TRBV28 and TRBJ2-1; 13 nucleotides match TRBD2. CDR1 is MDHEN, CDR2 SYDVKM, per germline. This CDR3 has 19 residues. V shed 8 bases, J shed 7 bases, and the junction held 20 bases outside the gene matches. CDR3 sequence (DNA): TGTGCCAGCGAGAAGACTAGCGGGAGGTCTTTCTCGTCGAGGAATGAGCAGTTCTTC. It is translated as CASEKTSGRSFSSRNEQFF.

V is TRBV5-1 and J is TRBJ1-1; D gene unclear. The V and J ends lost 0 bases and 1 base respectively, with 7 bases between them. Germline V gene lookup returns CDR1 SGHRS and CDR2 YFSETQ. The CDR3 runs 14 residues. The chain's CDR3 is CASSLDRANTEAFF. Written as DNA, the CDR3 is TGCGCCAGCAGCTTGGACAGAGCGAACACTGAAGCTTTCTTT.